This T cell receptor beta chain derives from a study of blood T cell repertoires in COVID-19. Sequencing was performed with immunoSEQ multiplex PCR; in TCRdb, only in-frame clones are kept and a portion is missing. Of almost 95,000 clones listed, 55% to 80% are singletons. V was pared by 4 bases and J by 0 bases, with 7 bases between. The CDR3 contains 14 residues. Germline V CDR1 and CDR2: KGHSH, LQKENI. The receptor was derived from a woman aged 55-75 years in a cohort sampled during active or convalescent COVID-19. Sequencing was performed on peripheral blood. This chain joins TRBV18 and TRBJ1-3; weak D call: TRBD1 (5 bases). The CDR3 loop reads CASSRDYSGNTIYF. The CDR3 DNA follows: TGTGCCAGCTCACGGGACTACTCTGGAAACACCATATATTTT.